The source of this TCR beta chain is a study of OX40 agonist ivuxolimab in advanced cancers. With 2 bases removed from V and 3 bases from J, the gap between germline ends came to 5 bases. Germline V gene lookup returns CDR1 MNHNY and CDR2 SVGAGI (reference sequence). The CDR3 contains 13 residues. Data came from immunoSEQ multiplex PCR; TCRdb stores just in-frame clones and leaves some out. This sample yields roughly 100,000 clones, of which around 87% are seen a single time; around 1.5% belongs to the top ten. This sequence joins TRBV6-6 and TRBJ2-1; D may be TRBD2 (5 bases). The receptor's source is an adult with an advanced solid tumor such as melanoma, head and neck, liver or kidney cancer. The material was CD4+ or CD8+ T cells sorted from blood, obtained in a trial of the OX40 agonist ivuxolimab. Written as DNA, the CDR3 is TGTGCCAGCAGTTACCGGGACTACAATGAGCAGTTCTTC. It is translated as CASSYRDYNEQFF.